Listed below are T cell receptor beta chains from one sample, sequenced in a study of shared clonotypes between healthy human individuals. The assay was immunoSEQ multiplex PCR, and TCRdb's table has in-frame clones only and misses some. The sample consists of about 2.1 million clones, 85% to 95% of them appearing once. Sequencing used naive CD8+ T cells from PBMCs. The receptors were gathered from a man between 18 and 29 years old in good health. Some clones in this sample may be carry-over from other donors' samples. Both conserved end residues are part of each CDR3. A D gene is named only where the DNA matches it firmly. The listing skips clone size in some rows; elsewhere it reads once, few, many or a size class.

cdr3_aa,cdr3_nt,v_call,d_call,j_call,clone_size
CASSLGVNPLYNEQFF,TGTGCCAGCAGCTTAGGAGTCAACCCCCTATACAATGAGCAGTTCTTC,TRBV11-2,NA,TRBJ2-1,NA
CASSVLGVNQPQHF,TGTGCCAGCAGCGTACTCGGGGTTAATCAGCCCCAGCATTTT,TRBV7-9,NA,TRBJ1-5,NA
CASSSPGAAVDTGELFF,TGTGCCAGCAGCTCCCCCGGCGCGGCGGTCGACACCGGGGAGCTGTTTTTT,TRBV7-2,NA,TRBJ2-2,NA
CASSEHERVYNEQFF,TGTGCCAGCAGTGAACACGAGCGGGTCTACAATGAGCAGTTCTTC,TRBV6-1,NA,TRBJ2-1,NA
CASSLVGYSSYNEQFF,TGTGCCAGCAGCTTAGTCGGATACAGCTCCTACAATGAGCAGTTCTTC,TRBV11-2,NA,TRBJ2-1,few
CASSQVRGVGNTIYF,TGCGCCAGCAGCCAAGTTAGGGGGGTTGGAAACACCATATATTTT,TRBV4-3,NA,TRBJ1-3,NA
CASSYNRPSKLAGMNEQFF,TGCGCCAGCAGCTACAATAGACCCAGTAAACTAGCGGGAATGAATGAGCAGTTCTTC,TRBV5-1,TRBD2,TRBJ2-1,NA
CASTPYQGKNIQYF,TGTGCCAGCACTCCGTACCAGGGCAAAAACATTCAGTACTTC,TRBV27,NA,TRBJ2-4,NA
CASSPGGVWETQYF,TGTGCCAGCAGCCCGGGGGGGGTTTGGGAGACCCAGTACTTC,TRBV7-9,TRBD2,TRBJ2-5,once
CASSISAGEGYEQFF,TGTGCCAGTAGTATCTCAGCGGGAGAGGGGTATGAGCAGTTCTTC,TRBV19,TRBD2,TRBJ2-1,NA
CASSLSRARAGGSGGYGYTF,TGTGCCAGCAGTTTATCCCGGGCGCGAGCAGGGGGCTCAGGAGGCTATGGCTACACCTTC,TRBV27,TRBD1,TRBJ1-2,NA
CASSSKTSGSTDTQYF,TGTGCCAGCAGCTCGAAGACTAGCGGGAGCACAGATACGCAGTATTTT,TRBV7-9,TRBD2,TRBJ2-3,NA
CASSVDEQGSRETQYF,TGTGCCAGCAGCGTCGACGAACAGGGGAGTAGAGAGACCCAGTACTTC,TRBV9,TRBD1,TRBJ2-5,NA
CASSFTGFGEKLFF,TGTGCCAGCAGCTTTACGGGGTTTGGGGAAAAACTGTTTTTT,TRBV11-2,NA,TRBJ1-4,NA
CASSLGLYNEQFF,TGTGCCAGCAGCTTAGGCCTATACAATGAGCAGTTCTTC,TRBV7-9,NA,TRBJ2-1,NA
CASSQEGRGGLAGSTDTQYF,TGTGCCAGCAGCCAAGAAGGTCGTGGGGGACTAGCGGGTAGCACAGATACGCAGTATTTT,TRBV4-2,TRBD2,TRBJ2-3,NA
CASSLAGGSYNEQFF,TGTGCCAGCAGCTTAGCGGGAGGGTCCTACAATGAGCAGTTCTTC,TRBV11-3,TRBD2,TRBJ2-1,NA
CASSFLQGPNEKLFF,TGTGCCAGCAGCTTCCTACAGGGACCTAATGAAAAACTGTTTTTT,TRBV7-9,NA,TRBJ1-4,NA
CASSLPAYEQYF,TGTGCCAGCAGCTTGCCGGCCTACGAGCAGTACTTC,TRBV5-5,NA,TRBJ2-7,NA
CATSKRAKTAGELFF,TGTGCCACATCAAAGCGGGCGAAAACGGCCGGGGAGCTGTTTTTT,TRBV27,NA,TRBJ2-2,NA
CASSLAPGGGHYGYTF,TGTGCCAGCAGCTTAGCCCCAGGGGGCGGGCACTATGGCTACACCTTC,TRBV7-6,TRBD1,TRBJ1-2,NA
CAIRREGTSGHEQYF,TGTGCCATCAGAAGAGAAGGGACCTCGGGGCACGAGCAGTACTTC,TRBV10-3,NA,TRBJ2-7,NA
CASSQVSREGPRGEQFF,TGCGCCAGCAGCCAAGTATCCCGGGAGGGCCCTAGGGGAGAGCAGTTCTTC,TRBV4-1,TRBD2,TRBJ2-1,NA
CASRHKQGVGNQPQHF,TGTGCCAGCAGGCACAAACAGGGTGTGGGCAATCAGCCCCAGCATTTT,TRBV28,NA,TRBJ1-5,NA
CASNRGAGVNTEAFF,TGTGCCAGCAACAGGGGGGCTGGGGTGAACACTGAAGCTTTCTTT,TRBV9,TRBD1,TRBJ1-1,NA
CASTLDRRNQPQHF,TGTGCCAGCACCCTGGACAGACGCAATCAGCCCCAGCATTTT,TRBV6-1,NA,TRBJ1-5,NA
CASSLAYLDSGWETQYF,TGCGCCAGCAGCTTGGCCTATCTGGACAGTGGCTGGGAGACCCAGTACTTC,TRBV5-1,NA,TRBJ2-5,NA
CASSLGGLTYGYTF,TGTGCCAGCAGCTTAGGGGGACTGACATATGGCTACACCTTC,TRBV7-9,NA,TRBJ1-2,NA
CASRLGGAGTEAFF,TGTGCCAGCAGGCTAGGGGGCGCGGGAACTGAAGCTTTCTTT,TRBV6-6,TRBD1,TRBJ1-1,NA
CASSQDWGAQYGNTIYF,TGCGCCAGCAGCCAAGACTGGGGGGCGCAGTATGGAAACACCATATATTTT,TRBV4-1,NA,TRBJ1-3,NA
CASSDEWKGSYEQYF,TGTGCCAGCAGTGATGAGTGGAAGGGGTCCTACGAGCAGTACTTC,TRBV25-1,NA,TRBJ2-7,NA
CASSYTTRDEQYF,TGTGCCAGCAGTTACACGACTAGGGACGAGCAGTACTTC,TRBV6-5,NA,TRBJ2-7,once
CASSQERSPGRWGNTQYF,TGTGCCAGCAGCCAAGAAAGGAGCCCGGGACGTTGGGGCAATACGCAGTATTTT,TRBV14,NA,TRBJ2-3,NA
CASTQSWGGGSEQFF,TGTGCCAGCACCCAAAGTTGGGGGGGAGGTAGTGAGCAGTTCTTC,TRBV28,TRBD2,TRBJ2-1,NA
CASRRTSGGYEQYF,TGTGCCAGCAGACGGACTAGCGGGGGGTACGAGCAGTACTTC,TRBV6-5,TRBD2,TRBJ2-7,NA
CASSLGKLNTEAFF,TGCGCCAGCAGCTTGGGGAAGCTGAACACTGAAGCTTTCTTT,TRBV5-1,NA,TRBJ1-1,NA
CASSEFDPPLHF,TGTGCCAGCAGCGAGTTCGACCCACCCCTCCACTTT,TRBV6-1,NA,TRBJ1-6,NA
CAISESAGGNEKLFF,TGTGCCATCAGTGAGTCGGCCGGGGGTAATGAAAAACTGTTTTTT,TRBV10-3,NA,TRBJ1-4,few
CASSLVNEQFF,TGTGCCAGCAGCTTGGTAAATGAGCAGTTCTTC,TRBV7-8,NA,TRBJ2-1,NA
CASSTGTGANQPQHF,TGTGCCAGCAGTACCGGGACAGGGGCTAATCAGCCCCAGCATTTT,TRBV27,TRBD1,TRBJ1-5,NA
CATRAVSGISYNEQFF,TGTGCCACCAGGGCTGTGAGCGGAATCTCCTACAATGAGCAGTTCTTC,TRBV15,NA,TRBJ2-1,NA
CASSPSPRGLRNTEAFF,TGTGCCAGCAGTCCCTCCCCCAGGGGGCTGAGGAACACTGAAGCTTTCTTT,TRBV27,TRBD1,TRBJ1-1,NA
CASSPTGGTYEQYF,TGTGCCAGCAGCCCGACAGGGGGTACCTACGAGCAGTACTTC,TRBV28,TRBD1,TRBJ2-7,NA
CASSLEELAGALTIQYF,TGTGCCAGCAGCTTAGAAGAACTAGCGGGAGCTCTGACCATTCAGTACTTC,TRBV7-8,TRBD2,TRBJ2-4,NA